The next 22 T cell receptor beta chains were all read from a single sample in a study of molecular identifiers for immune sequencing clone quantification. TCRdb itself ran the PCR reads through MiXCR, one entry per CDR3 protein. The sample consists of about half a million distinct CDR3 sequences, about 22% of them appearing once. The sample consisted of naive CD8+ T cells from blood, with Jurkat cell RNA spiked in. Subset meaning: FACS-sorted CD8+CD4-CCR7+CD45RA+ naive T cells. These receptors all stem from a human donor in good health. Some libraries in this study had Jurkat cell RNA spiked in.

This clonotype has just a few counts. The V and J genes are TRBV11-2 and TRBJ2-4; no clear D gene. The CDR3 consists of 14 residues. V was cut by 4 bases and J by 1 base, with 8 bases left in between. The germline V gene encodes CDR1 SGHAT and CDR2 FQNNGV. Written as DNA, the CDR3 is TGTGCCAGCAGCTACCTCGCGGCCAAAAACATTCAGTACTTC. Its protein is CASSYLAAKNIQYF.

This clonotype was recorded a few times. The chain uses TRBV27 and TRBJ2-3, with no clear D. CDR3 length: 18 residues. Trimming removed 0 bases from V and 4 bases from J, with 20 bases in between. Germline loops: CDR1 MNHEY, CDR2 SMNVEV (reference sequence). The CDR3 here is CASSLSPPVIGVPDTQYF. The CDR3 coding sequence is TGTGCCAGCAGTTTATCCCCCCCGGTTATAGGCGTGCCAGATACGCAGTATTTT.

This chain uses TRBV20-1 with TRBJ1-1; weak D call: TRBD1 (5 bases). In germline, CDR1 is DFQATT, CDR2 SNEGSKA (reference sequence). The V end lost 0 bases, the J end lost 6 bases, and 11 bases lay between the germline ends. The CDR3 contains 13 residues. This chain's CDR3 is CSAREGGMSEAFF. CDR3 bases: TGCAGTGCTAGAGAGGGGGGGATGTCTGAAGCTTTCTTT.

Many counts were recorded for this clonotype. V gene TRBV3-1 combines with J gene TRBJ2-3, with TRBD1 identical over 7 bases. The CDR3 totals 15 residues. Germline trimming cut 4 bases from V and 2 bases from J; bases unmatched to any gene: 6. Per germline, CDR1 LGHDT and CDR2 YNNKEL (reference sequence). CDR3 DNA sequence: TGTGCCAGCAGCCCCCCCGGGACAGACACAGATACGCAGTATTTT. Translating gives CASSPPGTDTDTQYF.

The chain is built from TRBV7-9 and TRBJ2-5; 9 nucleotides align to TRBD1. There are 16 residues in the CDR3. V shed 0 bases and J 3 bases; nucleotides not matched to a gene: 5. From germline, CDR1 is SEHNR and CDR2 FQNEAQ (reference sequence). The CDR3 reads CASSLAPGQGEETQYF. The DNA for the CDR3 is TGTGCCAGCAGCTTAGCACCGGGACAGGGCGAAGAGACCCAGTACTTC. Together with reference TRBV7-9 and TRBJ2-5, the CDR3 gives the full variable domain: DTGVSQNPRHKITKRGQNVTFRCDPISEHNRLYWYRQTLGQGPEFLTYFQNEAQLEKSRLLSDRFSAERPKGSFSTLEIQRTEQGDSAMYLCASSLAPGQGEETQYFGPGTRLLVL.

With regard to this clonotype: Just one base apart from a much larger clone, this may be a read error. The J gene is TRBJ1-1, the V gene TRBV4-1, with D perhaps TRBD1 (6 bases). Germline V CDR1 and CDR2: MGHRA, YSYEKL. The CDR3 covers 14 residues. CDR3 nucleotides: TGCGCCGGCAGCTACTGGACAGAGAACACTGAAGCTTTCTTT. Translated: CAGSYWTENTEAFF.

The table lists this clonotype with a few counts. This may be a read error: a much more frequent sequence differs by one nucleotide. The CDR3 region is CASSQDQDLNTETFF. The CDR3 DNA follows: TGCGCCAGCAGCCAAGACCAGGACCTGAACACTGAAACTTTCTTT. The V call is TRBV4-3, the J call TRBJ1-1; D remains unclear. The CDR3 loop spans 15 amino acids. Per germline, CDR1 LGHNA and CDR2 YSLEER.

This clonotype was detected ten times or more. The V call is TRBV6-5, the J call TRBJ2-7; 7 bases are shared with TRBD2. The CDR3 has 15 residues. Trimming cost V 2 bases and J 3 bases; bases outside gene matches: 7. Germline assignment: CDR1 MNHEY and CDR2 SVGAGI. CDR3 region: CASSYTSSGDYEQYF. The CDR3 nucleotides read TGTGCCAGCAGTTACACCTCTAGCGGAGACTACGAGCAGTACTTC.

This chain uses TRBV10-3 with TRBJ1-4; D is ambiguous. V lost 3 bases and J 8 bases, leaving 10 bases between the germline ends. This CDR3 spans 13 amino acids. CDR1 ENHRY and CDR2 SYGVKD come from the germline V gene. The CDR3, as DNA: TGTGCCATCAGTGATCCCGGACTAGAAAAACTGTTTTTT. Encoded protein: CAISDPGLEKLFF.

This clonotype has at least ten counts. The chain links TRBV12-3 or TRBV12-4 to TRBJ2-2, with D perhaps matching TRBD2 (5 bases). Trimming removed 3 bases at V and 2 bases at J, with 10 bases between. This CDR3 is 15 amino acids long. The CDR3 here is CASSFGPGNTGELFF. DNA of the CDR3: TGTGCCAGCAGTTTCGGTCCGGGAAACACCGGGGAGCTGTTTTTT.

This clonotype has at least ten counts. The chain combines TRBV9 with TRBJ2-5, with TRBD2 identical over 7 bases. The CDR3 length is 15 residues. Germline V gene data show CDR1 as SGDLS and CDR2 as YYNGEE. The V segment lost 1 base and the J segment 4 bases; nucleotides outside the gene matches: 7. CDR3 bases: TGTGCCAGCAGCGTACAGCGGGGTTACGGAGAGACCCAGTACTTC. It yields the protein CASSVQRGYGETQYF. Full variable domain (remainder filled in from reference TRBV9 and TRBJ2-5): DSGVTQTPKHLITATGQRVTLRCSPRSGDLSVYWYQQSLDQGLQFLIQYYNGEERAKGNILERFSAQQFPDLHSELNLSSLELGDSALYFCASSVQRGYGETQYFGPGTRLLVL.

As for this clonotype: A read error may be the cause here, since a much bigger clone is one base away. This is likely a read error, given that the CDR3 carries no conserved phenylalanine or tryptophan at its end. The gene calls are TRBV4-1 and TRBJ2-1; TRBD2 agrees at 8 bases. The germline V gene has CDR1 MGHRA and CDR2 YSYEKL. V shed 3 bases, J shed 0 bases, and the junction held 4 bases outside the gene matches. This CDR3 is built from 16 residues. Here the CDR3 reads CASSHLGTSSYNEQFL. The CDR3 DNA reads TGCGCCAGCAGCCACCTAGGGACTAGCTCCTACAATGAGCAGTTCCTC.

This clonotype was picked up many times. The chain uses TRBV2 and TRBJ1-5; D unresolved. The V end lost 1 base, the J end lost 0 bases, and 7 bases lay between the germline ends. The CDR3 runs 15 residues. Germline V lookup: CDR1 SNHLY, CDR2 FYNNEI. The CDR3 sequence is CASSEELYSNQPQHF. Written as DNA, the CDR3 is TGTGCCAGCAGTGAAGAGCTTTATAGCAATCAGCCCCAGCATTTT.

This clonotype was seen a handful of times. The chain couples TRBV7-9 to TRBJ2-7, with 7 bases that match TRBD1. CDR3 size: 13 residues. Trimming removed 8 bases from V and 2 bases from J; junction bases left unmatched: 6. CDR1 and CDR2 (germline): SEHNR, FQNEAQ (reference sequence). CDR3 in DNA: TGTGCCAGCGCAGGGACAGCAACCTACGAGCAGTACTTC. Amino acids: CASAGTATYEQYF.

Points on this clonotype: This may be a read error: a much more frequent sequence differs by one nucleotide. The conserved closing phenylalanine or tryptophan is absent in this CDR3, likely reflecting a read error. This chain links TRBV20-1 with TRBJ2-7, with unresolved D. The V gene lost 3 bases and the J gene lost 0 bases, with 9 bases spanning the gap. This CDR3 spans 13 amino acids. From germline, CDR1 is DFQATT and CDR2 SNEGSKA (reference sequence). For the CDR3, the DNA is TGCAGTGCTAGGTCCCGTAGCTCCTACGAGCAGTACCTC. It encodes CSARSRSSYEQYL.

This clonotype was counted many times. This chain connects TRBV7-2 to TRBJ2-7; D is unresolved. V lost 2 bases and J lost 5, with 7 bases in between. The CDR3 runs to 12 residues. Germline V gene sequence: CDR1 SGHTA, CDR2 FQGNSA. The DNA of the CDR3 is TGTGCCAGCAGCTTAAGGGTCCACGAGCAGTACTTC. It translates to CASSLRVHEQYF.

This clonotype was picked up a small number of times. The V gene is TRBV10-3, the J gene TRBJ2-7, with D perhaps being TRBD1 or TRBD2 (5 bases each). The CDR3 extends over 15 amino acids. Between the trimmed V and J ends, which lost 4 bases and 3 bases, there was a span of 16 bases. Germline V gene sequence: CDR1 ENHRY, CDR2 SYGVKD. The CDR3 sequence: CAISGRRDGHYEQYF. CDR3 sequence (DNA): TGTGCCATCAGTGGACGCCGGGACGGACACTACGAGCAGTACTTC.

This clonotype was recorded at least ten times. The J gene is TRBJ2-3, the V gene TRBV6-7, with 7 bases fitting TRBD2. TRBV6-7 is an ORF; its function is uncertain. The length of the CDR3 is 16 residues. Trimming took 2 bases from V and 2 from J; bases not matched to a gene: 7. CDR3 in amino acids: CASSYPAGWATDTQYF. The CDR3 coding sequence is TGTGCCAGCAGTTACCCAGCGGGGTGGGCCACAGATACGCAGTATTTT.

In its sample, this clonotype was seen a few times. This sequence joins TRBV6-5 and TRBJ1-2; D is unclear. V was pared by 2 bases and J by 10 bases, with 11 bases between. In germline, CDR1 is MNHEY, CDR2 SVGAGI. There are 12 residues in the CDR3. DNA of the CDR3: TGTGCCAGCAGTTACGGTCCCCATGCCTACACCTTC. Amino acid sequence: CASSYGPHAYTF.

This clonotype was recorded a few times. The rearrangement uses TRBV5-6 and TRBJ1-1, with TRBD1 as a possible D gene (6 bases). CDR3 length: 15 residues. Germline V CDR1 and CDR2: SGHDT, YYEEEE. The V end was cut by 1 base, the J end by 4 bases, with 14 bases between. CDR3 DNA sequence: TGTGCCAGCAGCTTGTGGGGGGGCGGGGGCACTGAAGCTTTCTTT. Amino acid sequence: CASSLWGGGGTEAFF. The full variable domain, its missing parts supplied by reference TRBV5-6 and TRBJ1-1, is DAGVTQSPTHLIKTRGQQVTLRCSPKSGHDTVSWYQQALGQGPQFIFQYYEEEERQRGNFPDRFSGHQFPNYSSELNVNALLLGDSALYLCASSLWGGGGTEAFFGQGTRLTVV.

The rearrangement uses TRBV28 and TRBJ1-2; possible D gene TRBD1, 5 bases. Germline CDR1 MDHEN, CDR2 SYDVKM. Trimming shortened V by 2 bases and J by 2 bases, and 9 bases separated the two germline ends. The CDR3 runs 14 residues. The CDR3 DNA sequence: TGTGCCAGCAGTTTACGGGGCAGAAACTATGGCTACACCTTC. It codes for CASSLRGRNYGYTF.

There are many counts of this clonotype. The V and J genes are TRBV7-9 and TRBJ2-7; 8 bases match TRBD2. The length of the CDR3 is 15 residues. J gave up 1 base and V 2 bases, and 4 bases lay outside the gene matches. Germline V gives CDR1 SEHNR, CDR2 FQNEAQ (reference sequence). This CDR3 is CASSLSGGDSYEQYF. DNA for the CDR3: TGTGCCAGCAGCTTATCCGGGGGGGATTCCTACGAGCAGTACTTC.